This T cell receptor (beta chain) emerged from a study of shared clonotypes between healthy human individuals. Study-wide background: The study drew on two women and a few men aged 18 to 49 as donors.

On this clone: Its antigen is undetermined.

Whole-study results and caveats: When naive CD4 clonotypes were compared across a few donors, approximately 4.9% were shared.

CDR1 is MNHNY, CDR2 SVGAGI, per germline (reference sequence). The V end lost 6 bases, the J end lost 4 bases, and 12 bases lay between the germline ends. This CDR3 contains 13 residues. The assay was carried out at the deep level. Generated by immunoSEQ multiplex PCR, the TCRdb table keeps only in-frame clones and is missing some. The data contain about 1 million clones, 60% to 80% of them seen just once; the ten biggest clones take up about 1.5%. CD4+ cell separation produced CD45RA+ naive and CD45RA-negative memory subsets. The chain uses TRBV6-6 and TRBJ1-2, with D perhaps TRBD1 (5 bases). This TCR was recovered from a man between 18 and 35 years old in good health. The sequenced sample was memory CD4+ T cells sorted from blood. Documented subset: CD45RA-negative fraction. This chain's CDR3 is CASRPGQVYGYTF. In DNA form, the CDR3 reads TGTGCCAGCAGGCCCGGACAAGTCTATGGCTACACCTTC.